These 6 T cell receptor beta chains were all obtained from the same sample, sequenced in a study of T cell repertoires in cytomegalovirus infection. TCRdb used MiXCR to reprocess the reads, holding one entry per CDR3 protein. Here the sample spans about 740,000 distinct CDR3 sequences, roughly a third being singletons. Sequencing input: PBMCs. Receptors originate from a human donor in good health (CMV status not recorded). Some clones in this sample may be carry-over from other donors' samples.

The table lists this clonotype with a few counts. A junction boundary mismatches the germline segment, possibly from a read error. V usage is TRBV12-3 or TRBV12-4 and J usage is TRBJ2-7; possible D gene TRBD2, 7 bases. The length of the CDR3 is 13 residues. The CDR3 DNA is TGTGCCAGCAATTTAGGGGGGGTCCGCGAGCAGTACTTC. As protein: CASNLGGVREQYF.

The chain employs TRBV19 and TRBJ2-7; 7 bases are shared with TRBD2. The germline V gene has CDR1 LNHDA and CDR2 SQIVND (reference sequence). The CDR3 loop spans 15 amino acids. V lost 4 bases to trimming and J lost 8 bases; unmatched junction nucleotides: 14. For the CDR3, the DNA is TGTGCCAGTAGTAACGATAGCCCGAGGAGCGGGAAGCAGTACTTC. Its protein is CASSNDSPRSGKQYF. The complete variable domain, with remaining parts taken from reference TRBV19 and TRBJ2-7, reads DGGITQSPKYLFRKEGQNVTLSCEQNLNHDAMYWYRQDPGQGLRLIYYSQIVNDFQKGDIAEGYSVSREKKESFPLTVTSAQKNPTAFYLCASSNDSPRSGKQYFGPGTRLTVT.

This clonotype came up many times. V is TRBV7-2 and J is TRBJ2-3, with 9 bases lining up with TRBD2. With V trimmed by 3 bases and J by 4 bases, 5 bases remained unmatched. Germline CDR1 SGHTA, CDR2 FQGNSA. CDR3 length: 15 residues. The CDR3 region is CASSFFGGGADTQYF. CDR3 bases: TGTGCCAGCAGCTTCTTTGGCGGGGGGGCAGATACGCAGTATTTT.

This clonotype was picked up many times. The rearrangement joins TRBV7-6 to TRBJ2-7; D not certain. Trimming took off 2 bases at V and 0 bases at J, with 8 bases between the two ends. The CDR3 extends over 14 amino acids. Per the germline V gene, CDR1 is SGHVS and CDR2 is FNYEAQ. DNA of the CDR3: TGTGCCAGCAGCTTATCAGTGAGCTCCTACGAGCAGTACTTC. Its translation: CASSLSVSSYEQYF.

The rearrangement links TRBV5-1 to TRBJ2-1, with a tentative D call TRBD1 (6 bases). Germline V gene lookup returns CDR1 SGHRS and CDR2 YFSETQ. Trimming removed 0 bases from V and 8 bases from J, with 15 bases in between. The CDR3 is 15 residues long. This CDR3 reads CASSLGQALFYEQFF. For the CDR3, the DNA is TGCGCCAGCAGCTTGGGACAGGCGCTCTTCTATGAGCAGTTCTTC. Looking up the rest from reference TRBV5-1 and TRBJ2-1 gives the full variable domain: KAGVTQTPRYLIKTRGQQVTLSCSPISGHRSVSWYQQTPGQGLQFLFEYFSETQRNKGNFPGRFSGRQFSNSRSEMNVSTLELGDSALYLCASSLGQALFYEQFFGPGTRLTVL.

This clonotype was observed a handful of times. V usage is TRBV10-2 and J usage is TRBJ2-1; no reliable D call. Trimming stripped 6 bases from V and 8 bases from J, with 14 bases between. Germline V lookup: CDR1 WSHSY, CDR2 SAAADI. This CDR3 region has 13 residues. This CDR3 is CASRLSGFYEQFF. CDR3 sequence (DNA): TGCGCCAGCAGGTTGAGTGGTTTCTATGAGCAGTTCTTC.